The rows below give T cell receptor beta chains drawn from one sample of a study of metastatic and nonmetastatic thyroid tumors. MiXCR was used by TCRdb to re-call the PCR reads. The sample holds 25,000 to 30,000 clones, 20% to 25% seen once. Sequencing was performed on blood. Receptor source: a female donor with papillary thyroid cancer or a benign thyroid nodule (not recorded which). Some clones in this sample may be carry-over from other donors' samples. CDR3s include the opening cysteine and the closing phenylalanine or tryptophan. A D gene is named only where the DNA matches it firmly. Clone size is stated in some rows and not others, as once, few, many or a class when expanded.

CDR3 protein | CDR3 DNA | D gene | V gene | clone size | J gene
CANSPRDRGVSNTEAFF | TGTGCCAACAGTCCCAGGGACAGGGGGGTCTCGAACACTGAAGCTTTCTTT | TRBD1 | TRBV27 | few | TRBJ1-1
CASSWTGKSGYTF | TGTGCCAGCAGCTGGACAGGGAAGTCTGGCTACACCTTC | TRBD1 | TRBV7-2 | - | TRBJ1-2
CASSSHGAGADVLTF | TGCGCCAGCAGCTCCCATGGGGCTGGGGCCGACGTCCTGACTTTC | - | TRBV5-1 | - | TRBJ2-6
CASSLGQGFYEQYF | TGTGCCAGCAGTTTAGGACAGGGATTTTACGAGCAGTACTTC | TRBD1 | TRBV12-3/TRBV12-4 | - | TRBJ2-7
CASRVSGRAPNEQFF | TGTGCCAGCAGGGTCAGCGGGAGGGCCCCCAATGAGCAGTTCTTC | TRBD2 | TRBV27 | medium-sized | TRBJ2-1
CASSRWDGDTEAFF | TGCGCCAGCAGCCGATGGGACGGTGACACTGAAGCTTTCTTT | - | TRBV4-3 | many | TRBJ1-1
CASSYSGGADSPLHF | TGTGCCAGCAGTTACTCAGGGGGCGCAGATTCACCCCTCCACTTT | TRBD1 | TRBV6-2/TRBV6-3 | few | TRBJ1-6
CASSYSRAAATNEKLFF | TGTGCCAGCAGTTACTCTAGGGCAGCTGCAACTAATGAAAAACTGTTTTTT | - | TRBV6-5 | many | TRBJ1-4
CSAQVGEGRELSEQYF | TGCAGTGCTCAAGTGGGGGAGGGGCGGGAGTTATCCGAGCAGTACTTC | TRBD2 | TRBV20-1 | - | TRBJ2-7
CATSDWGQTFYGYTF | TGTGCCACCAGTGATTGGGGACAGACCTTCTATGGCTACACCTTC | TRBD1 | TRBV24-1 | many | TRBJ1-2
CASGLRDGYTF | TGTGCCAGCGGACTGAGGGATGGCTACACCTTC | - | TRBV25-1 | few | TRBJ1-2
CASSAGTGVTQYF | TGTGCCAGCAGCGCCGGGACAGGGGTGACCCAGTACTTC | TRBD1 | TRBV7-8 | - | TRBJ2-5
CSASTTGGDYGYTF | TGCAGTGCTAGTACCACAGGGGGGGACTATGGCTACACCTTC | TRBD1 | TRBV20-1 | - | TRBJ1-2
CASSSLTGRSLETQYF | TGTGCCAGCAGCTCTCTGACAGGGAGGAGCTTGGAGACCCAGTACTTC | - | TRBV11-2 | many | TRBJ2-5
CASSVGPSGSDNEQYF | TGTGCCAGCAGCGTAGGGCCCAGCGGGAGTGACAACGAGCAGTACTTC | TRBD2 | TRBV9 | - | TRBJ2-7
CASIPTGIEAFF | TGTGCCAGCATCCCGACAGGGATTGAAGCGTTCTTT | TRBD1 | TRBV6-2/TRBV6-3 | few | TRBJ1-1
CASSPLVWGSSYEQYF | TGTGCCAGCAGTCCCCTAGTTTGGGGTAGCTCCTACGAGCAGTACTTC | - | TRBV27 | - | TRBJ2-7
CSAKGNGNTIYF | TGCAGTGCTAAGGGTAATGGAAACACCATATATTTT | - | TRBV20-1 | - | TRBJ1-3
CASSASHSLSGDFYEQYF | TGTGCCAGCAGTGCAAGTCACTCTCTATCGGGAGATTTCTACGAGCAGTACTTC | - | TRBV6-1 | - | TRBJ2-7
CASSGRDEQYF | TGTGCCAGCAGTGGGCGCGACGAGCAGTACTTC | - | TRBV12-3/TRBV12-4 | medium-sized | TRBJ2-7
CAWGLAGVATQYF | TGTGCCTGGGGACTAGCGGGAGTTGCTACGCAGTATTTT | TRBD2 | TRBV30 | many | TRBJ2-3
CASTRTGTWGYTF | TGTGCCAGCACCAGGACGGGGACCTGGGGCTACACCTTC | - | TRBV9 | - | TRBJ1-2
CSALRVQYNEQLF | TGCAGCGCATTGAGGGTTCAATACAATGAGCAGCTCTTC | - | TRBV29-1 | - | TRBJ2-1
CASSFKATSSTDTQYF | TGTGCCAGCAGTTTTAAAGCAACCTCTAGCACAGATACGCAGTATTTT | - | TRBV27 | many | TRBJ2-3
CASSERSGANVLTF | TGTGCCAGCAGTGAAAGATCTGGGGCCAACGTCCTGACTTTC | - | TRBV6-1 | few | TRBJ2-6
CASSQSTARAFF | TGTGCCAGCAGCCAATCCACCGCGAGGGCTTTCTTT | - | TRBV14 | many | TRBJ1-1
CASSIRLTYEQYF | TGTGCCAGTAGTATTCGCTTAACCTACGAGCAGTACTTC | - | TRBV19 | few | TRBJ2-7
CASNPGTGSLSDYGYTF | TGTGCCAGTAACCCCGGGACAGGGTCCCTCTCAGACTATGGCTACACTTTC | TRBD1 | TRBV19 | - | TRBJ1-2
CASSIGGGGSYEQYF | TGTGCCAGTAGTATAGGGGGTGGGGGTTCCTACGAGCAGTACTTC | - | TRBV19 | - | TRBJ2-7
CASSADQQGRAFF | TGTGCCAGCAGTGCGGACCAACAGGGTCGAGCTTTCTTT | - | TRBV6-4 | many | TRBJ1-1
CASSPTGGRLTEAFF | TGTGCCAGTAGCCCCACTGGGGGACGACTCACTGAAGCTTTCTTT | - | TRBV19 | few | TRBJ1-1
CSALKIAGATGELFF | TGCAGTGCCTTGAAGATAGCGGGAGCGACCGGGGAGCTGTTTTTT | TRBD2 | TRBV20-1 | many | TRBJ2-2
CASSLLLAGGPHNEQFF | TGTGCCAGTAGTCTCCTCTTAGCGGGAGGACCACACAATGAGCAGTTCTTC | TRBD2 | TRBV19 | - | TRBJ2-1
CATSDWAGLGQYGYTF | TGTGCCACCAGTGATTGGGCCGGGTTGGGACAGTATGGCTACACCTTC | TRBD1 | TRBV24-1 | many | TRBJ1-2
CASSWGVDSNQPQHF | TGTGCCAGCAGTTGGGGGGTCGATAGCAATCAGCCCCAGCATTTT | - | TRBV6-2/TRBV6-3 | few | TRBJ1-5
CSARGGHGRRGDTGELFF | TGCAGTGCTAGAGGAGGGCATGGTCGGCGCGGGGACACCGGGGAGCTGTTTTTT | - | TRBV20-1 | - | TRBJ2-2
CSVIGRFVDEQFF | TGCAGCGTCATCGGGCGTTTCGTTGATGAGCAGTTCTTC | - | TRBV29-1 | many | TRBJ2-1
CASSLTSGSHEQYF | TGTGCCAGCAGTTTGACTAGCGGGAGCCACGAGCAGTACTTC | TRBD2 | TRBV27 | medium-sized | TRBJ2-7
CSAAGSAHETQYF | TGCAGCGCTGCAGGGTCCGCTCACGAGACCCAGTACTTC | - | TRBV29-1 | many | TRBJ2-5
CASSYNRGQGYAF | TGTGCCAGCAGTTACAACAGGGGGCAAGGCTACGCCTTC | TRBD1 | TRBV6-4 | - | TRBJ1-2
CSARWREGLGTDTQYF | TGCAGTGCCCGGTGGCGGGAGGGCCTTGGCACAGATACGCAGTATTTT | TRBD2 | TRBV20-1 | - | TRBJ2-3
CASSGPGQGATNEKLFF | TGTGCCAGCAGTGGACCGGGACAGGGGGCAACTAATGAAAAACTGTTTTTT | TRBD1 | TRBV2 | many | TRBJ1-4
CASSLEPGTVHHEQYF | TGTGCCAGCAGCCTAGAACCCGGGACAGTACACCACGAGCAGTACTTC | TRBD1 | TRBV5-4 | many | TRBJ2-7
CASSLGMSSGANTGELFF | TGTGCCAGCAGTTTAGGCATGTCTAGCGGGGCGAACACCGGGGAGCTGTTTTTT | TRBD2 | TRBV12-3/TRBV12-4 | - | TRBJ2-2
CSAYKYQGAEGGYTF | TGCAGTGCTTACAAATACCAGGGGGCGGAGGGTGGCTACACCTTC | TRBD1 | TRBV20-1 | - | TRBJ1-2
CASSLSRGLNEKLFF | TGTGCCAGCAGTTTATCGAGGGGGCTTAATGAAAAACTGTTTTTT | TRBD1 | TRBV27 | many | TRBJ1-4
CASSFYGNTGELFF | TGTGCCAGCAGTTTTTACGGGAACACCGGGGAGCTGTTTTTT | - | TRBV12-3/TRBV12-4 | many | TRBJ2-2
CAISGIDRIQTYEQYF | TGTGCCATCAGTGGGATCGACAGGATTCAAACCTACGAGCAGTACTTC | - | TRBV10-3 | large | TRBJ2-7
CASSAHNSGANVLTF | TGTGCCAGCAGTGCGCACAACTCTGGGGCCAACGTCCTGACTTTC | - | TRBV6-1 | - | TRBJ2-6
CASSRSRESNQPQHF | TGTGCCAGTAGTAGAAGCCGGGAAAGCAATCAGCCCCAGCATTTT | - | TRBV19 | - | TRBJ1-5
CATSRVVPGAGNTTYF | TGTGCCACCAGCAGAGTTGTTCCTGGTGCTGGAAACACCACATATTTT | - | TRBV15 | - | TRBJ1-3
CASSQGGSSLGEQFF | TGTGCCAGCAGCCAAGGGGGTTCGAGTCTAGGTGAGCAGTTCTTC | - | TRBV3-1 | many | TRBJ2-1
CASSHGAGPSYEQYF | TGTGCCAGCAGTCACGGAGCGGGACCCTCCTACGAGCAGTACTTC | TRBD2 | TRBV2 | many | TRBJ2-7